This entry concerns a single T cell receptor (beta chain). Its specificity is not known. Within the sample, other DNA sequences also encode this same CDR3. This record belongs to a study of shared clonotypes between healthy human individuals. With 0 bases removed from V and 3 bases from J, the gap between germline ends came to 4 bases. This CDR3 comprises 12 residues. Germline CDR1 is SGHNT and CDR2 is YYREEE (reference sequence). Study observations and caveats: Generally, naive subsets came out with larger estimated richness than memory subsets. Sorted-subset sequencing, rarefaction showed, was incomplete despite large depth.

In the naive CD8 group, cells lacked CD45RO and were positively selected for CCR7, so terminally differentiated effector memory CD45RA+ cells were left out. Free of recent acute infections or vaccinations, the donors were healthy HIV-negative adults. Method: immunoSEQ multiplex PCR; TCRdb's copy keeps in-frame clones and lacks some. The sample carries around 560,000 clones, 95% recorded once. This rearrangement joins TRBV5-4 to TRBJ2-7; no firm D call. The sequenced sample was naive CD8+ T cells sorted from blood. The receptor was derived from a woman aged 25 to 39 in good health. The CDR3 spells CASSLDGYEQYF. CDR3 bases: TGTGCCAGCAGCTTGGACGGCTACGAGCAGTACTTC.